This entry describes one T cell receptor beta chain. Its antigen is unknown. The data were taken from a study of shared clonotypes between healthy human individuals. Across the whole study: Each donor had three CD4 naive, three CD4 memory, two CD8 naive and one CD8 memory plate. Findings of the study overall: All-four-donor shared clonotypes had higher generation probabilities than non-shared clonotypes did. Approximately 5% of naive CD4 clonotypes were shared across several donors. A generally larger estimated richness was seen in naive subsets than in memory subsets.

The repertoire was sequenced with immunoSEQ multiplex PCR; TCRdb's copy has only in-frame clones and lacks some. Of some 2,400,000 clones in the sample, 90% to 97% were seen once. V shed 5 bases and J shed 1 base, with 10 bases lying between them. Germline lookup yields CDR1 SEHNR and CDR2 FQNEAQ (reference sequence). The CDR3 sequence is 14 residues long. This receptor was identified in a young man in good health. Sequenced sample: naive CD4+ T cells sorted from blood. Described subset: CD45RA+ positively selected. The rearrangement uses TRBV7-9 and TRBJ2-3; D ambiguous. DNA of the CDR3: TGTGCCAGCAGCGCCACAAGGGGCACAGATACGCAGTATTTT. This gives the protein CASSATRGTDTQYF. Full variable domain (remainder filled in from reference TRBV7-9 and TRBJ2-3): DTGVSQNPRHKITKRGQNVTFRCDPISEHNRLYWYRQTLGQGPEFLTYFQNEAQLEKSRLLSDRFSAERPKGSFSTLEIQRTEQGDSAMYLCASSATRGTDTQYFGPGTRLTVL.